This note documents a single T cell receptor beta chain sequence. Its matching antigen is unknown. The record originates from a study of shared clonotypes between healthy human individuals. General study points: With few donors, the genetic and exposure-history diversity represented was limited.

With 9 bases clipped from V and 1 base from J, the junction kept 10 bases outside the gene matches. The germline V gene encodes CDR1 MDHEN and CDR2 SYDVKM. The CDR3 totals 15 residues. Libraries were prepared by immunoSEQ multiplex PCR; TCRdb keeps only in-frame clonotypes and omits some of them. Among more than 2 million clones listed, 90% to 97% were seen once. This sequence originates from a man in his late teens or twenties in good health. This chain links TRBV28 with TRBJ1-1; 8 nucleotides align to TRBD1. The sample taken for sequencing was naive CD4+ T cells sorted from blood. The subset here: CD45RA+ positively selected. This CDR3 reads CASYPIGTGNTEAFF. In nucleotides, the CDR3 is TGTGCCAGTTACCCCATAGGGACAGGGAACACTGAAGCTTTCTTT.